The 24 T cell receptor beta chains given below trace back to one sample, sequenced in a study of T cell responses to AZD1222 COVID-19 vaccine (dated by TCRdb to the early 2020s). This specimen's time point label, interpreted: baseline before first vaccination. The library was obtained by the immunoSEQ multiplex PCR assay. TCRdb stores this immuneACCESS table with in-frame sequences only. Part of the clones is absent; in the studies checked, under half of the shortfall reflects unresolved V genes, and no reason is known for the rest. This sample comprises around 96,000 clones, roughly 88% of them detected only once. The biggest ten clones account for over 2.5% of the sample. Sequenced here: peripheral blood, sampled on day 0 of AZD1222 vaccination. The receptors come from an adult in good health.

Written as DNA, the CDR3 is TGTGCCAGCAGCCCCCGGCCGTCCGGGGACTATGGCTACACCTTC. It yields the protein CASSPRPSGDYGYTF. V is TRBV9 and J is TRBJ1-2; no reliable D call. CDR3 length equals 15 residues. V shed 4 bases and J shed 3 bases, with 16 bases lying between them. Germline CDR1 and CDR2: SGDLS and YYNGEE.

The rearrangement uses TRBV5-1 and TRBJ2-7, with 9 bases identical to TRBD1. The CDR3 runs 13 residues. CDR1 and CDR2 from the germline V gene are SGHRS and YFSETQ. V shed 4 bases and J 6 bases; nucleotides not matched to a gene: 5. Here the CDR3 reads CASSPETGGEQYF. CDR3 coding DNA: TGCGCCAGCAGCCCAGAGACAGGGGGCGAGCAGTACTTC. The full variable domain, with the rest looked up from reference TRBV5-1 and TRBJ2-7, is KAGVTQTPRYLIKTRGQQVTLSCSPISGHRSVSWYQQTPGQGLQFLFEYFSETQRNKGNFPGRFSGRQFSNSRSEMNVSTLELGDSALYLCASSPETGGEQYFGPGTRLTVT.

DNA of the CDR3: TGTGCCAGCAGTTACGGGGGAAACTATGGCTACACCTTC. Protein sequence: CASSYGGNYGYTF. The chain uses TRBV6-2 or TRBV6-3 and TRBJ1-2; maybe TRBD1 (5 bases). Germline lookup yields CDR1 MNHEY and CDR2 SVGEGT. V lost 2 bases and J 2 bases, leaving 6 bases between the germline ends. The CDR3 totals 13 residues.

V gene TRBV5-6 combines with J gene TRBJ1-1; D ambiguous. Germline lookup yields CDR1 SGHDT and CDR2 YYEEEE. This CDR3 contains 14 residues. The V end lost 6 bases, the J end lost 0 bases, and 12 bases lay between the germline ends. CDR3 DNA sequence: TGTGCCAGCACACTCGGGCTTCTGAACACTGAAGCTTTCTTT. Translated, it gives CASTLGLLNTEAFF.

J is TRBJ1-1 and V is TRBV29-1, with no clear D. The CDR3 extends over 13 amino acids. Germline CDR1 SQVTM, CDR2 ANQGSEA. Trimming removed 8 bases from V and 4 bases from J, with 17 bases in between. Written as DNA, the CDR3 is TGCAGCTATCAAGGCCGGGAGGGCACTGAAGCTTTCTTT. This gives the protein CSYQGREGTEAFF.

This rearrangement joins TRBV10-2 to TRBJ2-1; 8 nucleotides align to TRBD1. The V and J ends lost 1 base and 9 bases, in that order; junction bases with no gene match: 5. Germline V gene data show CDR1 as WSHSY and CDR2 as SAAADI. The CDR3 spans 14 residues. The CDR3 loop reads CASSEFPGGLEQFF. The DNA of the CDR3 is TGCGCCAGCAGTGAGTTTCCAGGGGGCCTTGAGCAGTTCTTC.

The genes are TRBV7-9 and TRBJ1-5, with 8 bases matching TRBD1. V gave up 4 bases and J gave up 8 bases; unmatched junction bases: 1. Germline V gene data show CDR1 as SEHNR and CDR2 as FQNEAQ (reference sequence). The CDR3 totals 12 residues. CDR3 sequence (DNA): TGTGCCAGCAGCTCGACAGGGGAGCCCCAGCATTTT. Its protein product is CASSSTGEPQHF.

The chain has TRBV6-6 and TRBJ2-3; 12 bases map to TRBD2. V shed 5 bases, J shed 7 bases, and the junction held 31 bases outside the gene matches. The CDR3 runs to 23 residues. Germline V gene lookup returns CDR1 MNHNY and CDR2 SVGAGI (reference sequence). The CDR3, as DNA: TGTGCCAGCAGTCAAATGGATCGGGTACTAGCGGGGGGTCCTGGGCGGCACACGAATACGCAGTATTTT. This translates into CASSQMDRVLAGGPGRHTNTQYF.

The chain's CDR3 is CAWRQGGPTDTQYF. The DNA for the CDR3 is TGTGCCTGGAGACAGGGGGGACCCACAGATACGCAGTATTTT. V is TRBV30 and J is TRBJ2-3; 8 positions agree with TRBD1. In germline, CDR1 is GTSNPN, CDR2 SVGIG (reference sequence). V lost 3 bases to trimming and J lost 2 bases; unmatched junction nucleotides: 4. The length of the CDR3 is 14 residues.

This clone was counted between two and nine times. This chain links TRBV7-9 with TRBJ2-7, with a tentative D call TRBD2 (6 bases). The V and J ends lost 5 bases and 1 base respectively, with 12 bases between them. The CDR3 is made up of 14 amino acids. The germline V gene has CDR1 SEHNR and CDR2 FQNEAQ (reference sequence). In DNA form, the CDR3 reads TGTGCCAGCAGCCAAGGACTATTTTCCTACGAGCAGTACTTC. Amino acids: CASSQGLFSYEQYF.

V and J are TRBV2 and TRBJ1-6; D is undetermined. There are 13 residues in the CDR3. The V gene lost 9 bases and the J gene lost 7 bases, with 13 bases spanning the gap. Per germline, CDR1 SNHLY and CDR2 FYNNEI. CDR3 DNA: TGTGCCAGTCGACCCAGTGGGAATTCACCCCTCCACTTT. The encoded protein is CASRPSGNSPLHF.

The rearrangement joins TRBV6-2 or TRBV6-3 to TRBJ1-6; D is uncertain. This CDR3 has 12 residues. Germline V gene data show CDR1 as MNHEY and CDR2 as SVGEGT. The V and J ends lost 0 bases and 14 bases respectively, with 8 bases between them. The CDR3 here is CASSYSQGTLHF. The CDR3 DNA reads as TGTGCCAGCAGTTACTCGCAAGGGACCCTCCACTTT.

This clone occurred once. The chain has TRBV27 and TRBJ1-1; D gene unclear. V lost 6 bases to trimming and J lost 3 bases, with 14 bases between them. Germline V gives CDR1 MNHEY, CDR2 SMNVEV (reference sequence). The CDR3 contains 14 residues. The CDR3 protein is CASRVAALYTEAFF. CDR3 nucleotides: TGTGCCAGCAGGGTAGCAGCGCTCTACACTGAAGCTTTCTTT.

This clone was found once. The chain combines TRBV12-3 or TRBV12-4 with TRBJ1-4; D is perhaps TRBD1 (6 bases). Deletions cut 10 bases from V and 8 bases from J, with 17 bases between. The CDR3 sequence is 13 residues long. The DNA for the CDR3 is TGTGCCACCAGGGGTCTCCTAGGGGAAAAACTGTTTTTT. The encoded protein is CATRGLLGEKLFF.

CDR3 residues: CASSDAYTEAFF. CDR3 nucleotide sequence: TGTGCCAGTTCGGACGCCTACACTGAAGCTTTCTTT. The chain combines TRBV19 with TRBJ1-1; D gene unclear. CDR3 length: 12 residues. Germline V CDR1 and CDR2: LNHDA, SQIVND (reference sequence). The V end lost 8 bases, the J end lost 3 bases, and 10 bases lay between the germline ends.

The genes are TRBV3-1 (or the pseudogene TRBV3-2) and TRBJ1-2; no firm D call. V was shortened by 1 base and J by 8 bases, with 14 bases between the two germline ends. The V gene's germline CDR1 is LGHDT and CDR2 YNNKEL (reference sequence). The CDR3 has 14 residues. DNA of the CDR3: TGTGCCAGCAGCCAAGTAATCGGAAATGAGGGCTACACCTTC. It codes for CASSQVIGNEGYTF.

V usage is TRBV7-2 and J usage is TRBJ2-3; 11 bases are shared with TRBD2. The CDR3 contains 16 residues. Losses at the gene ends were 0 bases for V and 4 bases for J; bases not matched to a gene: 3. Per the germline V gene, CDR1 is SGHTA and CDR2 is FQGNSA. This CDR3 is CASSLALAGGADTQYF. In DNA, the CDR3 is TGTGCCAGCAGCTTAGCGCTAGCGGGGGGTGCAGATACGCAGTATTTT.

The rearrangement links TRBV5-4 to TRBJ1-1, with 9 bases matching TRBD1. V trimming: 2 bases; J trimming: 4 bases; junction bases outside the gene matches: 3. Germline V CDR1 and CDR2: SGHNT, YYREEE (reference sequence). CDR3 length equals 14 residues. The CDR3 here is CASSFTGGGTEAFF. As DNA, the CDR3 is TGTGCCAGCAGCTTCACAGGGGGCGGCACTGAAGCTTTCTTT.

The V call is TRBV28, the J call TRBJ1-3; D unresolved. Trimming took 3 bases from V and 0 from J, leaving 6 bases between them. This CDR3 comprises 14 residues. Germline V gene data show CDR1 as MDHEN and CDR2 as SYDVKM. The CDR3 bases are TGTGCCAGCAGTTTTACCCACTCTGGAAACACCATATATTTT. Its translation is CASSFTHSGNTIYF.

The chain links TRBV28 to TRBJ2-7; 12 nucleotides agree with TRBD1. Germline CDR1 MDHEN, CDR2 SYDVKM. The CDR3 loop spans 15 amino acids. Germline trimming cut 5 bases from V and 5 bases from J; bases unmatched to any gene: 7. This chain's CDR3 is CASSTAGTGGDEQYF. In nucleotides, the CDR3 is TGTGCCAGCAGTACGGCCGGGACAGGGGGCGACGAGCAGTACTTC.

This clone was seen once. The gene calls are TRBV6-5 and TRBJ1-2; D remains unclear. The germline CDR1 and CDR2 sequences are MNHEY and SVGAGI. The germline V and J ends were trimmed by 4 bases and 4 bases, with 10 bases remaining between them. The CDR3 spans 13 residues. The CDR3 nucleotides are TGTGCCAGCAGTTTGGACGTTCGCTATGGCTACACCTTC. Protein product: CASSLDVRYGYTF.

The chain couples TRBV10-2 to TRBJ1-1; 8 positions match TRBD1. Germline V gene sequence: CDR1 WSHSY, CDR2 SAAADI. This CDR3 is built from 14 residues. V shed 6 bases, J shed 4 bases, and the junction held 7 bases outside the gene matches. CDR3 sequence: CASSELQGGTEAFF. The CDR3 DNA follows: TGCGCCAGCAGCGAGCTACAGGGGGGCACTGAAGCTTTCTTT.

This sequence joins TRBV2 and TRBJ1-2, with a possible D match to TRBD1 (6 bases). Germline loops: CDR1 SNHLY, CDR2 FYNNEI. The CDR3 loop spans 14 amino acids. The V end was cut by 0 bases, the J end by 3 bases, with 8 bases between. The CDR3 region has the DNA TGTGCCAGCAGTGAAGCGTGGACAGACTATGGCTACACCTTC. Encoded protein: CASSEAWTDYGYTF.

The chain recombines TRBV15 with TRBJ1-5; no clear D. The CDR3 has 12 amino acids. V shed 1 base and J shed 9 bases, with 7 bases lying between them. The germline CDR1 and CDR2 sequences are LNHNV and YYDKDF (reference sequence). The CDR3 loop reads CATSRVGGPQHF. In DNA form, the CDR3 reads TGTGCCACCAGCAGAGTCGGCGGGCCCCAGCATTTT.